Sequencing of this TCR beta chain was carried out in a study of T cell responses to AZD1222 COVID-19 vaccine. Points from the study as a whole: Receipt of two AZD1222 doses was followed by a rise in Spike-specific TCR breadth and depth. All repertoire sampling was performed exclusively after the peak T cell response. Nearly half of spike-specific TCRs reportedly go after variant regions that carry no mutations. The number of AZD1222 recipients seropositive at baseline was only five or six.

On this clone itself: The antigen remains unidentified.

Germline V gene lookup returns CDR1 SGHRS and CDR2 YFSETQ. Unmatched junction bases numbered 14, after V lost 3 bases and J lost 4 bases. CDR3 size: 17 residues. Sequencing was performed with immunoSEQ multiplex PCR; in TCRdb, only in-frame clones are kept and a portion is missing. This table has 150,000 or so clones, about 92% appearing once. Sequenced material: peripheral blood, taken on day 0 of AZD1222 vaccination. The chain uses TRBV5-1 and TRBJ1-1; TRBD1 matches at 8 bases. This TCR was sampled from an adult in good health. This CDR3 reads CASSWEGLDRDSTEAFF. The CDR3 DNA follows: TGCGCCAGCAGCTGGGAGGGCTTGGACAGGGATTCCACTGAAGCTTTCTTT.